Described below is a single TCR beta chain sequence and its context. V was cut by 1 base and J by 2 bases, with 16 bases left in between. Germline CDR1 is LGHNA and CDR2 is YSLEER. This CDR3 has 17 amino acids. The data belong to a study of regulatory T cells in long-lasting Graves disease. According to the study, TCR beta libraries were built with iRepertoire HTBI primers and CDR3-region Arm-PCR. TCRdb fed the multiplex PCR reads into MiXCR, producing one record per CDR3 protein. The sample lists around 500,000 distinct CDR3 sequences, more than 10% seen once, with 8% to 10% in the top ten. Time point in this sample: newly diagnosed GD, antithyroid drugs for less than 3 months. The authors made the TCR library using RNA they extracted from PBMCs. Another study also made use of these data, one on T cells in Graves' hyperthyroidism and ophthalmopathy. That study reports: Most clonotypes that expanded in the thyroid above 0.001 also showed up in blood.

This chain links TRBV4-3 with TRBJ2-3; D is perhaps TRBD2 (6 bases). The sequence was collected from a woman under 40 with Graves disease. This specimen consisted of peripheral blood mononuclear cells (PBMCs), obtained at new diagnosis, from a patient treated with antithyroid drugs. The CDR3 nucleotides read TGCGCCAGCAGCCAAGCTATCACTAGCCGAGTCACAGATACGCAGTATTTT. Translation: CASSQAITSRVTDTQYF.